These T cell receptor beta chains were read from a single sample in a study of CD4 T cells in relation to SARS-CoV-2 and coronaviruses. No antigen has been identified for these receptors. Clones were sequenced by immunoSEQ multiplex PCR, and TCRdb holds only the in-frame ones, with some missing. The sample shows 15,000 or so clones, 82% of them seen only once. Source material: CD4+ T cells from PBMCs, cultured in vitro. The source of these receptors is a human donor in good health. CDR3s include the opening cysteine and the closing phenylalanine or tryptophan. Fields, in order: J gene, V gene, D gene, clone size, CDR3 protein, CDR3 DNA. The D gene is left open where the match is weak. Expanded clones are given a class, and other clones once, few, many or no size at all.

j_gene: TRBJ1-5
v_gene: TRBV7-9
d_gene: -
abundance: few
CDR3aa: CASSLANGQGQPQHF
CDR3nt: TGTGCCAGCAGCTTAGCGAATGGCCAGGGGCAGCCCCAGCATTTT

j_gene: TRBJ2-1
v_gene: TRBV3-1/TRBV3-2
d_gene: TRBD2
abundance: -
CDR3aa: CASSQVTGGAENEQFF
CDR3nt: TGTGCCAGCAGCCAAGTAACCGGGGGGGCTGAGAATGAGCAGTTCTTC

j_gene: TRBJ2-3
v_gene: TRBV29-1
d_gene: -
abundance: -
CDR3aa: CSHTGTSLLTDTQYF
CDR3nt: TGCAGCCACACTGGCACTAGCTTACTCACAGATACGCAGTATTTT

j_gene: TRBJ2-1
v_gene: TRBV2
d_gene: TRBD2
abundance: -
CDR3aa: CAGKSGGTYNEQFF
CDR3nt: TGTGCCGGAAAAAGCGGGGGGACCTACAATGAGCAGTTCTTC

j_gene: TRBJ1-1
v_gene: TRBV11-3
d_gene: -
abundance: -
CDR3aa: CASSRREGTEAFF
CDR3nt: TGTGCCAGCAGCCGGAGGGAGGGCACTGAAGCTTTCTTT

j_gene: TRBJ2-7
v_gene: TRBV3-1/TRBV3-2
d_gene: -
abundance: once
CDR3aa: CASSQGRSQYF
CDR3nt: TGTGCCAGCAGCCAGGGCCGCTCGCAGTACTTC

j_gene: TRBJ1-5
v_gene: TRBV6-5
d_gene: -
abundance: few
CDR3aa: CASSYSGQAGQPQHF
CDR3nt: TGTGCCAGCAGTTACTCCGGGCAAGCGGGTCAGCCCCAGCATTTT

j_gene: TRBJ2-7
v_gene: TRBV29-1
d_gene: -
abundance: -
CDR3aa: CSVAGTRSYEQYF
CDR3nt: TGCAGCGTTGCCGGGACCCGCTCCTACGAGCAGTACTTC

j_gene: TRBJ1-1
v_gene: TRBV2
d_gene: -
abundance: -
CDR3aa: CASGIRGQGEAFF
CDR3nt: TGTGCCAGCGGCATTCGGGGGCAGGGTGAAGCTTTCTTT

j_gene: TRBJ2-3
v_gene: TRBV9
d_gene: TRBD2
abundance: -
CDR3aa: CASSPRLAGGTDTQYF
CDR3nt: TGTGCCAGCAGCCCCCGACTAGCGGGGGGCACAGATACGCAGTATTTT

j_gene: TRBJ2-7
v_gene: TRBV7-2
d_gene: TRBD2
abundance: -
CDR3aa: CASSFGQRGLEQYF
CDR3nt: TGTGCCAGCAGCTTCGGCCAGCGGGGGCTCGAGCAGTACTTC

j_gene: TRBJ1-5
v_gene: TRBV29-1
d_gene: TRBD1
abundance: once
CDR3aa: CSGGQGVGQPQHF
CDR3nt: TGCAGCGGGGGACAGGGAGTAGGTCAGCCCCAGCATTTT

j_gene: TRBJ1-5
v_gene: TRBV6-5
d_gene: -
abundance: -
CDR3aa: CASSYREHNQPQHF
CDR3nt: TGTGCCAGCAGTTACAGGGAGCACAATCAGCCCCAGCATTTT

j_gene: TRBJ2-5
v_gene: TRBV6-2/TRBV6-3
d_gene: TRBD2
abundance: -
CDR3aa: CASSRRLAGGLMETQYF
CDR3nt: TGTGCCAGCAGTCGCCGACTAGCGGGGGGCCTTATGGAGACCCAGTACTTC

j_gene: TRBJ1-2
v_gene: TRBV28
d_gene: -
abundance: -
CDR3aa: CASSTYPPDSNYGYTF
CDR3nt: TGTGCCAGCAGTACCTATCCCCCCGACAGTAACTATGGCTACACCTTC

j_gene: TRBJ2-7
v_gene: TRBV18
d_gene: -
abundance: -
CDR3aa: CASSPRDTYEQYF
CDR3nt: TGTGCCAGCTCACCTCGGGACACCTACGAGCAGTACTTC

j_gene: TRBJ2-3
v_gene: TRBV27
d_gene: -
abundance: -
CDR3aa: CASSRPDTDTQYF
CDR3nt: TGTGCCAGCAGTCGCCCGGATACAGATACGCAGTATTTT

j_gene: TRBJ2-1
v_gene: TRBV4-1
d_gene: -
abundance: -
CDR3aa: CASSQSGGSYRVEPQFF
CDR3nt: TGCGCCAGCAGCCAATCCGGGGGTTCATACAGGGTTGAACCGCAGTTCTTC

j_gene: TRBJ1-4
v_gene: TRBV9
d_gene: -
abundance: -
CDR3aa: CASSAHTSPEKLFF
CDR3nt: TGTGCCAGCAGCGCGCATACGAGCCCCGAAAAACTGTTTTTT

j_gene: TRBJ2-3
v_gene: TRBV6-1
d_gene: TRBD1
abundance: -
CDR3aa: CASSEVRQGADTQYF
CDR3nt: TGTGCCAGCAGTGAAGTGAGACAGGGGGCAGATACGCAGTATTTT

j_gene: TRBJ2-1
v_gene: TRBV20-1
d_gene: -
abundance: -
CDR3aa: CSIPDYNEQFF
CDR3nt: TGCAGCATTCCAGATTACAATGAGCAGTTCTTC

j_gene: TRBJ1-3
v_gene: TRBV9
d_gene: -
abundance: -
CDR3aa: CASSVAPGSSSGNTIYF
CDR3nt: TGTGCCAGCAGCGTAGCTCCGGGCAGCAGCTCTGGAAACACCATATATTTT

j_gene: TRBJ2-7
v_gene: TRBV5-1
d_gene: -
abundance: -
CDR3aa: CASSPRVGGPYEQYF
CDR3nt: TGCGCCAGCAGCCCGCGAGTGGGAGGCCCCTACGAGCAGTACTTC

j_gene: TRBJ1-5
v_gene: TRBV10-3
d_gene: -
abundance: -
CDR3aa: CAIKAGTSSNQPQHF
CDR3nt: TGTGCCATCAAAGCCGGGACAAGTAGCAATCAGCCCCAGCATTTT

j_gene: TRBJ1-3
v_gene: TRBV11-2
d_gene: -
abundance: -
CDR3aa: CASSLVDGSGNTIYF
CDR3nt: TGTGCCAGCAGCTTAGTGGACGGGAGTGGAAACACCATATATTTT

j_gene: TRBJ1-6
v_gene: TRBV4-1
d_gene: -
abundance: -
CDR3aa: CASSQVRDSYNSPLHF
CDR3nt: TGCGCCAGCAGCCAAGTCAGGGACTCCTATAATTCACCCCTCCACTTT

j_gene: TRBJ2-1
v_gene: TRBV5-1
d_gene: -
abundance: -
CDR3aa: CASSLGQIENEQFF
CDR3nt: TGCGCCAGCAGCTTGGGGCAGATTGAGAATGAGCAGTTCTTC

j_gene: TRBJ1-3
v_gene: TRBV19
d_gene: -
abundance: -
CDR3aa: CASSPRTTQSGNTIYF
CDR3nt: TGTGCCAGTAGTCCCCGGACAACCCAATCTGGAAACACCATATATTTT

j_gene: TRBJ2-7
v_gene: TRBV6-5
d_gene: -
abundance: -
CDR3aa: CATLERSSYEQYF
CDR3nt: TGTGCCACATTGGAGCGGAGTTCCTACGAGCAGTACTTC

j_gene: TRBJ2-7
v_gene: TRBV10-3
d_gene: TRBD1
abundance: -
CDR3aa: CAISGGTGEHEQYF
CDR3nt: TGTGCCATCAGTGGGGGGACAGGGGAGCACGAGCAGTACTTC

j_gene: TRBJ2-5
v_gene: TRBV19
d_gene: -
abundance: -
CDR3aa: CASSVGNQETQYF
CDR3nt: TGTGCCAGTAGTGTCGGGAACCAAGAGACCCAGTACTTC

j_gene: TRBJ2-5
v_gene: TRBV29-1
d_gene: -
abundance: -
CDR3aa: CSALGQGLVRTQYF
CDR3nt: TGCAGCGCTTTAGGACAGGGACTAGTTCGGACCCAGTACTTC

j_gene: TRBJ1-4
v_gene: TRBV30
d_gene: -
abundance: -
CDR3aa: CAWSRGGATNEKLFF
CDR3nt: TGTGCCTGGAGTAGGGGCGGGGCAACTAATGAAAAACTGTTTTTT

j_gene: TRBJ2-3
v_gene: TRBV4-3
d_gene: -
abundance: -
CDR3aa: CASSQDYDESTDTQYF
CDR3nt: TGCGCCAGCAGCCAAGATTATGACGAGAGCACAGATACGCAGTATTTT

j_gene: TRBJ1-1
v_gene: TRBV6-2/TRBV6-3
d_gene: -
abundance: -
CDR3aa: CASSWRGSNTEAFF
CDR3nt: TGTGCCAGCAGTTGGAGGGGGTCGAACACTGAAGCTTTCTTT

j_gene: TRBJ2-7
v_gene: TRBV7-9
d_gene: TRBD2
abundance: few
CDR3aa: CASSGLAVSEQYF
CDR3nt: TGTGCCAGTTCAGGACTAGCGGTCTCCGAGCAGTACTTC

j_gene: TRBJ1-3
v_gene: TRBV5-5
d_gene: -
abundance: once
CDR3aa: CASSPGPFSGNTIYF
CDR3nt: TGTGCCAGCAGCCCAGGTCCTTTCTCTGGAAACACCATATATTTT

j_gene: TRBJ2-5
v_gene: TRBV7-2
d_gene: TRBD2
abundance: -
CDR3aa: CASSLALAGVQETQYF
CDR3nt: TGTGCCAGCAGCTTAGCCCTAGCGGGGGTCCAAGAGACCCAGTACTTC

j_gene: TRBJ2-7
v_gene: TRBV5-1
d_gene: TRBD1
abundance: -
CDR3aa: CASSLVQGALTYEQYF
CDR3nt: TGCGCCAGCAGCTTGGTACAGGGGGCCCTCACTTACGAGCAGTACTTC

j_gene: TRBJ2-3
v_gene: TRBV5-1
d_gene: TRBD1
abundance: -
CDR3aa: CASSLEHRGVDTQYF
CDR3nt: TGCGCCAGCAGCTTGGAACACAGGGGGGTGGATACGCAGTATTTT

j_gene: TRBJ2-7
v_gene: TRBV28
d_gene: TRBD1
abundance: -
CDR3aa: CASSTGQGPYEQYF
CDR3nt: TGTGCCAGCAGTACGGGACAGGGGCCCTACGAGCAGTACTTC

j_gene: TRBJ2-7
v_gene: TRBV4-1
d_gene: -
abundance: -
CDR3aa: CASSRDRTYEQYF
CDR3nt: TGCGCCAGCAGCCGAGACAGAACCTACGAGCAGTACTTC

j_gene: TRBJ2-1
v_gene: TRBV27
d_gene: -
abundance: -
CDR3aa: CASSPPWGEQFF
CDR3nt: TGTGCCAGCAGCCCGCCCTGGGGTGAGCAGTTCTTC

j_gene: TRBJ2-7
v_gene: TRBV5-5
d_gene: -
abundance: -
CDR3aa: CASSQDRFYEQYF
CDR3nt: TGTGCCAGCAGCCAGGACAGATTCTACGAGCAGTACTTC

j_gene: TRBJ2-7
v_gene: TRBV3-1/TRBV3-2
d_gene: -
abundance: -
CDR3aa: CASSQDSPGAPPYEQYF
CDR3nt: TGTGCCAGCAGCCAAGATTCCCCAGGCGCACCTCCCTACGAGCAGTACTTC

j_gene: TRBJ1-2
v_gene: TRBV3-1/TRBV3-2
d_gene: -
abundance: -
CDR3aa: CASTPGSGAYGYTF
CDR3nt: TGTGCCAGCACCCCAGGCTCAGGGGCCTATGGCTACACCTTC

j_gene: TRBJ1-1
v_gene: TRBV6-2/TRBV6-3
d_gene: TRBD1
abundance: -
CDR3aa: CASSYSPGQSEAFF
CDR3nt: TGTGCCAGCAGTTACAGTCCGGGACAGTCTGAAGCTTTCTTT

j_gene: TRBJ1-2
v_gene: TRBV7-2
d_gene: -
abundance: -
CDR3aa: CASSLASGRGGYTF
CDR3nt: TGTGCCAGCAGCTTAGCGTCAGGGCGAGGTGGCTACACCTTC

j_gene: TRBJ2-7
v_gene: TRBV27
d_gene: -
abundance: few
CDR3aa: CASSLFSGRDNEQYF
CDR3nt: TGTGCCAGCAGTTTATTCTCAGGGAGGGACAACGAGCAGTACTTC

j_gene: TRBJ1-5
v_gene: TRBV7-3
d_gene: -
abundance: few
CDR3aa: CASSFVQLNQPQHF
CDR3nt: TGTGCCAGCAGCTTTGTACAGTTAAATCAGCCCCAGCATTTT

j_gene: TRBJ1-3
v_gene: TRBV19
d_gene: TRBD1
abundance: -
CDR3aa: CASSITRTGSGNTIYF
CDR3nt: TGTGCCAGTAGTATAACCCGGACAGGTTCTGGAAACACCATATATTTT

j_gene: TRBJ2-2
v_gene: TRBV25-1
d_gene: -
abundance: -
CDR3aa: CASSEVGWTTNTGELFF
CDR3nt: TGTGCCAGCAGTGAAGTCGGGTGGACAACGAACACCGGGGAGCTGTTTTTT

j_gene: TRBJ1-6
v_gene: TRBV5-1
d_gene: TRBD1
abundance: -
CDR3aa: CASSQDRVNSPLHF
CDR3nt: TGCGCCAGCAGCCAGGACAGGGTTAATTCACCCCTCCACTTT

j_gene: TRBJ2-1
v_gene: TRBV19
d_gene: -
abundance: once
CDR3aa: CASSIGSSYNEQFF
CDR3nt: TGTGCCAGTAGTATTGGCAGCTCCTACAATGAGCAGTTCTTC

j_gene: TRBJ2-5
v_gene: TRBV2
d_gene: -
abundance: few
CDR3aa: CASTQGAAGTQYF
CDR3nt: TGTGCCAGCACCCAAGGGGCAGCAGGGACCCAGTACTTC

j_gene: TRBJ2-3
v_gene: TRBV30
d_gene: -
abundance: -
CDR3aa: CALSGSTDTQYF
CDR3nt: TGTGCCTTATCTGGGAGCACAGATACGCAGTATTTT

j_gene: TRBJ1-5
v_gene: TRBV19
d_gene: -
abundance: -
CDR3aa: CASSNDQPQHF
CDR3nt: TGTGCCAGTAGTAACGATCAGCCCCAGCATTTT

j_gene: TRBJ2-7
v_gene: TRBV10-1
d_gene: -
abundance: -
CDR3aa: CASSESGGGAREQYF
CDR3nt: TGCGCCAGCAGTGAGTCTGGTGGGGGGGCCCGGGAGCAGTACTTC

j_gene: TRBJ2-1
v_gene: TRBV19
d_gene: TRBD2
abundance: once
CDR3aa: CASYPGGPYNEQFF
CDR3nt: TGTGCCAGCTACCCGGGGGGGCCTTACAATGAGCAGTTCTTC